This is a list of T cell receptor beta chains from one sample in a study of response to subunit inactivated influenza vaccine. TCRdb reprocessed the RT-PCR reads with MiXCR, giving one entry per CDR3 protein. The table includes about 650,000 distinct CDR3 sequences, about 15% detected once. This specimen consisted of PBMCs from blood, obtained 14 to 15 days before vaccination. The receptor set was obtained from a man aged 45-65 years who received an inactivated influenza vaccine. The CDR3 runs from the conserved cysteine through the conserved F or W. Clone size is given for some rows only: seen once, a few or many times, or a class if the clone is expanded.

>TRBJ2-1|16|TRBV4-2|few
CASSQAGGTGYNEQFF
>TRBJ1-3|14|TRBV5-1|.
CASSFDGEGNTIYF
>TRBJ2-7|13|TRBV7-2|few
CASSPGGDYEQYF
>TRBJ2-2|14|TRBV3-1|few
CASSPLRITGELFF
>TRBJ2-7|15|TRBV9|.
CASSAGGGSPYEQYF
>TRBJ2-1|14|TRBV29-1|many
CSVGQGLASNEQFF
>TRBJ2-3|15|TRBV29-1|few
CSVDLGTDGTDTQYF
>TRBJ2-5|13|TRBV10-3|many
CAISDGVLETQYF
>TRBJ1-1|12|TRBV15|.
CATSRAGLEAFF
>TRBJ2-7|20|TRBV7-8|few
CASSPSTGQGAFGATYEQYF
>TRBJ2-2|19|TRBV11-1|few
CASSHGTSGEPSKGGELFF
>TRBJ1-2|15|TRBV3-1|.
CASSHQGQVNYGYTF
>TRBJ2-5|16|TRBV28|few
CASSLSVQGPQETQYF
>TRBJ1-2|13|TRBV5-1|few
CASSYTPNYGYTF
>TRBJ2-1|19|TRBV14|.
CASSQVPGGLLAAYNEQFF
>TRBJ1-1|15|TRBV3-1|.
CASSYAGGEYTEAFF
>TRBJ1-5|13|TRBV4-1|few
CASSVMQGTAQHF
>TRBJ1-2|17|TRBV7-9|.
CASSPTPQGAFGYGYTF
>TRBJ1-1|13|TRBV7-2|.
CASSPQGGLEAFF
>TRBJ2-1|15|TRBV20-1|few
CSARDGMDRVHEQFF
>TRBJ2-3|11|TRBV20-1|few
CSARTKDTQYF
>TRBJ1-5|14|TRBV20-1|many
CSARPGTPIQPQHF
>TRBJ2-7|15|TRBV20-1|.
CSARQGEKGSYEQYF
>TRBJ2-7|11|TRBV6-2/TRBV6-3|few
CASRLRGEQYF
>TRBJ2-1|10|TRBV20-1|few
CSAGVNEQFF
>TRBJ1-1|14|TRBV24-1|.
CATSGTGGPGGAFF
>TRBJ1-1|13|TRBV5-1|.
CASKGPANTEAFF
>TRBJ2-7|14|TRBV10-3|.
CAISPPPGSNEQYF
>TRBJ2-1|14|TRBV20-1|.
CSARDSFNWDEQFF
>TRBJ2-3|16|TRBV4-3|.
CASSQEWTSGTDTQYF
>TRBJ2-7|15|TRBV11-2|few
CASSFRFDRGYEQYF
>TRBJ2-2|16|TRBV9|.
CASSVVSGQYTGELFF